This T cell receptor beta chain originates from a study of cytomegalovirus exposure and HLA in healthy donors. Trimming pared 2 bases from V and 4 bases from J, leaving 14 bases between. The V gene's germline CDR1 is LNHDA and CDR2 SQIVND (reference sequence). CDR3 length: 15 residues. The PCR ran on 60 Vbeta and 13 Jbeta primers. Repertoires were generated with immunoSEQ multiplex PCR, while TCRdb's copy carries only in-frame clones and drops some. The profile shows about 180,000 clones, roughly 75% of them singletons. The sequencing sample was made of PBMCs. This chain uses TRBV19 with TRBJ1-2, with D perhaps TRBD1 (6 bases). The receptor comes from a man aged 40-50 years in good health and CMV-seronegative. The CDR3 DNA sequence: TGTGCCAGTAGTATACAACAGGGAGTGCTCTATGGCTACACCTTC. It encodes CASSIQQGVLYGYTF.